Below are 20 T cell receptor beta chains sequenced from a single sample in a study of brain T cells in children with intractable seizures. Sequencing was performed with immunoSEQ multiplex PCR; in TCRdb, only in-frame clones are kept and a portion is missing. The sample comprises tens of thousands of clones, more than 75% of which are singletons, and less than 30% rests with the top ten. Here the sequenced sample was peripheral blood, taken at surgery. The receptors were sampled from a girl aged 2-10 years with Rasmussen encephalitis and intractable seizures.

The chain is built from TRBV11-2 and TRBJ2-5; 8 bases match TRBD2. Losses at the gene ends were 0 bases for V and 1 base for J; bases not matched to a gene: 4. The CDR3 spans 16 residues. CDR1 is SGHAT, CDR2 FQNNGV, per germline. The chain's CDR3 is CASSLEFGGAQETQYF. As DNA, the CDR3 is TGTGCCAGCAGCTTAGAGTTCGGGGGGGCCCAAGAGACCCAGTACTTC.

V and J are TRBV9 and TRBJ2-3; 7 bases are shared with TRBD2. CDR3 length: 15 residues. Per germline, CDR1 SGDLS and CDR2 YYNGEE. The junction had 2 bases not matched to a gene; V was cut back by 0 bases and J by 1 base. CDR3: CASSVGLAGTDTQYF. CDR3 nucleotide sequence: TGTGCCAGCAGCGTAGGGCTAGCGGGCACAGATACGCAGTATTTT.

This clone appeared once. DNA of the CDR3: TGTGCCAGCCGAGGAGAGACCCAGTACTTC. Translating gives CASRGETQYF. The chain recombines TRBV6-5 with TRBJ2-5; D gene ambiguous. There are 10 residues in the CDR3. Germline V gene lookup returns CDR1 MNHEY and CDR2 SVGAGI. V lost 8 bases, J lost 4 bases, and 5 bases lay in between.

The genes are TRBV30 and TRBJ2-5; TRBD1 is a possible D gene (5 bases). The ends were cut back, 0 bases at V and 3 bases at J, with 11 bases in the middle. The CDR3 has 14 amino acids. The germline gives CDR1 GTSNPN, CDR2 SVGIG (reference sequence). The CDR3 loop reads CAWSVPVREETQYF. Here the CDR3 DNA reads TGTGCCTGGAGTGTACCCGTCAGGGAAGAGACCCAGTACTTC.

The chain combines TRBV4-1 with TRBJ1-1; D is uncertain. This CDR3 comprises 13 residues. Germline CDR1 is MGHRA and CDR2 is YSYEKL. V was pared by 4 bases and J by 1 base, with 7 bases between. CDR3 residues: CASSLRRNTEAFF. CDR3 nucleotide sequence: TGCGCCAGCAGCCTAAGACGGAACACTGAAGCTTTCTTT.

The chain carries TRBV5-4 and TRBJ1-1; maybe TRBD1 (6 bases). This CDR3 is 14 amino acids long. Trimming removed 5 bases at V and 1 base at J, with 12 bases between. CDR1 and CDR2 (germline): SGHNT, YYREEE (reference sequence). The chain's CDR3 is CASSTDSWNTEAFF. The CDR3 nucleotides are TGTGCCAGCAGTACGGACAGCTGGAACACTGAAGCTTTCTTT.

The chain couples TRBV7-6 to TRBJ2-5; TRBD2 aligns across 11 bases. Germline V gene data show CDR1 as SGHVS and CDR2 as FNYEAQ. J gave up 3 bases and V 6 bases, and 9 bases lay outside the gene matches. The CDR3 has 16 residues. The CDR3 region is CASSSLTSGAEETQYF. In DNA form, the CDR3 reads TGTGCCAGCAGTTCACTGACTAGCGGGGCCGAAGAGACCCAGTACTTC.

This chain joins TRBV6-5 and TRBJ1-5; D gene unclear. The CDR3 is 14 residues long. CDR1 is MNHEY and CDR2 is SVGAGI in the germline V gene. Trimming shortened V by 0 bases and J by 4 bases, and 7 bases separated the two germline ends. For the CDR3, the DNA is TGTGCCAGCAGTTACTCGAGGAAGAATCAGCCCCAGCATTTT. Translating gives CASSYSRKNQPQHF.

The chain recombines TRBV2 with TRBJ1-1; the D gene is possibly TRBD1 (5 bases). V was pared by 9 bases and J by 6 bases, with 17 bases between. CDR3 length equals 13 residues. Germline V gene sequence: CDR1 SNHLY, CDR2 FYNNEI. This CDR3 is CARDGLRGAEAFF. The CDR3 nucleotides read TGTGCCAGAGACGGGCTGAGGGGCGCTGAAGCTTTCTTT.

The chain recombines TRBV10-3 with TRBJ1-2; D remains ambiguous. The CDR3 is 14 residues long. Germline CDR1 and CDR2: ENHRY and SYGVKD. Trimming took off 2 bases at V and 3 bases at J, with 10 bases between the two ends. CDR3 protein: CAISEDLPYYGYTF. The CDR3 DNA is TGTGCCATCAGTGAGGACCTACCCTACTATGGCTACACCTTC.

The gene calls are TRBV6-1 and TRBJ1-6; D unresolved. The CDR3 sequence is 19 residues long. The V end was cut by 2 bases, the J end by 0 bases, with 17 bases between. Germline V gene lookup returns CDR1 MNHNS and CDR2 SASEGT. Here the CDR3 reads CASSELGFRGSSYNSPLHF. CDR3 bases: TGTGCCAGCAGTGAATTGGGGTTTCGCGGGAGCTCCTATAATTCACCCCTCCACTTT.

The V call is TRBV20-1, the J call TRBJ1-6; the D is unclear. Trimming removed 3 bases from V and 0 bases from J, with 12 bases in between. Germline CDR1 reads DFQATT; CDR2 reads SNEGSKA (reference sequence). The CDR3 length is 16 residues. CDR3 loop: CSASFRGHSYNSPLHF. The DNA of the CDR3 is TGCAGTGCTAGTTTTCGCGGTCACTCCTATAATTCACCCCTCCACTTT.

This clone was found a few times. The V call is TRBV4-1, the J call TRBJ1-3; a weak D match, TRBD1 (5 bases). The germline CDR1 and CDR2 sequences are MGHRA and YSYEKL. This CDR3 spans 16 amino acids. V was pared by 1 base and J by 0 bases, with 10 bases between. CDR3 loop: CASSQGDAYSGNTIYF. DNA for the CDR3: TGCGCCAGCAGCCAAGGGGACGCTTACTCTGGAAACACCATATATTTT.

The V and J genes are TRBV27 and TRBJ1-1, with 9 bases matching TRBD1. J gave up 1 base and V 4 bases, and 7 bases lay outside the gene matches. Per germline, CDR1 MNHEY and CDR2 SMNVEV (reference sequence). The CDR3 runs to 16 residues. CDR3 DNA sequence: TGTGCCAGCAGTTACAGGACAGGGGAACCGAACACTGAAGCTTTCTTT. Translated, it gives CASSYRTGEPNTEAFF.

The rearrangement joins TRBV28 to TRBJ1-2; D remains unclear. The CDR3 spans 12 residues. Germline values: CDR1 MDHEN, CDR2 SYDVKM. Trimming shortened V by 2 bases and J by 5 bases, and 6 bases separated the two germline ends. CDR3 DNA: TGTGCCAGCAGTTTACGCAAATATGGCTACACCTTC. It specifies CASSLRKYGYTF.

The chain recombines TRBV5-6 with TRBJ1-1; tentative D call: TRBD1 (5 bases). Per the germline V gene, CDR1 is SGHDT and CDR2 is YYEEEE. This CDR3 contains 15 residues. The germline V and J ends were trimmed by 4 bases and 3 bases, with 16 bases remaining between them. The chain's CDR3 is CASSLRGTGHTEAFF. In DNA, the CDR3 is TGTGCCAGCAGCCTCCGGGGCACGGGACACACTGAAGCTTTCTTT.

V is TRBV27 and J is TRBJ1-1, with 7 bases matching TRBD1. The trim removed 5 bases at V and 0 bases at J, leaving 6 bases unmatched. Germline V gene data show CDR1 as MNHEY and CDR2 as SMNVEV (reference sequence). This CDR3 is 15 amino acids long. The CDR3 DNA sequence: TGTGCCAGCAGTCCCGGGACAGACATGAACACTGAAGCTTTCTTT. Amino acid sequence: CASSPGTDMNTEAFF.

This clone has just one count. DNA for the CDR3: TGTGCCAGCTCACCACTTGGCGGCACAGATACGCAGTATTTT. Translating gives CASSPLGGTDTQYF. The chain carries TRBV18 and TRBJ2-3, with D hard to call. The CDR3 is 14 amino acids. V was trimmed by 1 base and J by 1 base, leaving 6 bases between them. Germline CDR1 and CDR2: KGHSH and LQKENI. The full variable domain, with the rest looked up from reference TRBV18 and TRBJ2-3, is NAGVMQNPRHLVRRRGQEARLRCSPMKGHSHVYWYRQLPEEGLKFMVYLQKENIIDESGMPKERFSAEFPKEGPSILRIQQVVRGDSAAYFCASSPLGGTDTQYFGPGTRLTVL.

This chain connects TRBV12-2 to TRBJ2-5; TRBD2 is the table's D call, not checked against the DNA. TRBV12-2 is shown as a pseudogene. This CDR3 spans 17 amino acids. The DNA for the CDR3 is TGTGCAAGTCGCTTAGCCCCCTGCCGGGGGGAGCAAGAGACCCAGTACTTC. Its protein is CASRLAPCRGEQETQYF.

This clone was seen ten or more times. V and J are TRBV30 and TRBJ1-1; maybe TRBD1 (6 bases). This CDR3 region has 13 residues. Trimming stripped 3 bases from V and 2 bases from J, with 10 bases between. Germline V gives CDR1 GTSNPN, CDR2 SVGIG (reference sequence). The CDR3 region is CAWSRDTNTEAFF. CDR3 coding DNA: TGTGCCTGGAGCAGGGACACAAACACTGAAGCTTTCTTT.